The rows below give T cell receptor beta chains drawn from one sample of a study of Graves' ophthalmopathy and Graves' hyperthyroidism. TCRdb processed the multiplex PCR reads anew with MiXCR; each CDR3 protein has one entry. The sample carries under 250,000 distinct CDR3 sequences, under 25% recorded once. The sample consisted of peripheral blood. Receptor source: a woman between 50 and 59 years old with Graves' ophthalmopathy. Both conserved end residues are part of each CDR3. A D gene is named only where the DNA matches it firmly. The size of a clone is reported for some rows only, either as once, few or many, or as a class for expanded clones.

V gene,clone size,D gene,J gene,CDR3 protein,CDR3 DNA
TRBV2,many,.,TRBJ1-1,CASSEGLPGNTEAFF,TGTGCCAGCAGTGAAGGTCTGCCGGGGAACACTGAAGCTTTCTTT
TRBV5-1,many,.,TRBJ1-2,CASSLEGRRNYGYTF,TGCGCCAGCAGCTTGGAAGGTCGGAGGAACTATGGCTACACCTTC
TRBV12-3/TRBV12-4,many,.,TRBJ1-2,CASSLAGIRYGYTF,TGTGCCAGCAGTTTAGCCGGGATTCGGTATGGCTACACCTTC
TRBV6-5,many,.,TRBJ1-2,CASSYEGRNEGYTF,TGTGCCAGCAGTTACGAAGGCAGGAATGAGGGCTACACCTTC
TRBV2,.,.,TRBJ2-7,CASKPRALKQYF,TGTGCCAGCAAACCGCGCGCCCTAAAGCAGTACTTC
TRBV11-2,few,TRBD2,TRBJ2-1,CASSLDAGVHNEQFF,TGTGCCAGCAGCTTAGACGCGGGAGTTCACAATGAGCAGTTCTTC
TRBV6-2/TRBV6-3,many,.,TRBJ2-7,CATRQEGTLYEQYF,TGTGCCACCAGACAGGAGGGGACCCTCTACGAGCAGTACTTC
TRBV7-9,many,.,TRBJ1-2,CASSLGQANNYGYTF,TGTGCCAGCAGCTTAGGCCAAGCAAATAACTATGGCTACACCTTC
TRBV19,.,.,TRBJ1-5,CASSKITDSNQPQHF,TGTGCCAGTAGTAAGATCACCGATAGCAATCAGCCCCAGCATTTT
TRBV6-1,.,.,TRBJ1-4,CASRDPNEKLFF,TGTGCCAGCAGGGATCCTAATGAAAAACTGTTTTTT
TRBV30,.,.,TRBJ1-2,CAWSRETIYYGYTF,TGTGCCTGGAGTCGGGAGACTATCTACTATGGCTACACCTTC
TRBV30,few,TRBD1,TRBJ1-2,CAWVHGGQILYGYTF,TGTGCCTGGGTTCATGGGGGACAGATACTCTATGGCTACACCTTC
TRBV6-1,many,.,TRBJ1-6,CASSPNGPELYNSPLHF,TGTGCCAGCAGCCCAAACGGTCCCGAGCTCTATAATTCACCCCTCCACTTT
TRBV6-1,once,.,TRBJ2-7,CASSLVLPASFTYEQYF,TGTGCCAGCAGTCTGGTACTACCCGCTTCCTTCACCTACGAGCAGTACTTC
TRBV28,many,.,TRBJ1-2,CASRTGIYGYTF,TGTGCCAGCAGAACAGGGATCTATGGCTACACCTTC
TRBV12-3/TRBV12-4,many,.,TRBJ1-1,CASTSSWGEAFF,TGTGCCAGCACCTCTAGTTGGGGTGAAGCTTTCTTT
TRBV10-1,many,.,TRBJ2-7,CASGYRVNEQYF,TGCGCCAGCGGCTACAGGGTCAACGAGCAGTACTTC
TRBV10-3,.,.,TRBJ2-7,CAAIKEGLAPFSYEQYF,TGTGCCGCTATAAAAGAAGGGTTAGCGCCATTCTCCTACGAGCAGTACTTC
TRBV28,many,.,TRBJ2-3,CASSFPGMRDTDTQYF,TGTGCCAGCAGTTTTCCAGGGATGCGGGACACAGATACGCAGTATTTT
TRBV5-1,many,.,TRBJ1-6,CASSPSGTQFNSPLHF,TGCGCCAGCAGCCCATCAGGGACCCAGTTTAATTCACCCCTCCACTTT
TRBV29-1,.,.,TRBJ2-7,CSVEVGGHLTASSYEQYF,TGCAGCGTTGAGGTAGGGGGACATTTGACGGCTAGCTCCTACGAGCAGTACTTC
TRBV24-1,.,TRBD2,TRBJ2-7,CATSGGLAGVYEQYF,TGTGCCACCAGTGGAGGACTAGCGGGAGTCTACGAGCAGTACTTC
TRBV11-1,.,TRBD1,TRBJ2-5,CASRRGQGETQYF,TGTGCCAGCAGAAGAGGACAGGGGGAGACCCAGTACTTC
TRBV28,many,.,TRBJ2-5,CAVTPRGETQYF,TGTGCAGTGACCCCGCGGGGAGAGACCCAGTACTTC
TRBV19,many,.,TRBJ1-2,CATSTHGRNSYGYTF,TGTGCCACTTCTACACACGGGCGGAACAGCTATGGCTACACCTTC
TRBV7-2,.,.,TRBJ1-5,CASSWTDQPQHF,TGTGCCAGCAGCTGGACAGATCAGCCCCAGCATTTT
TRBV12-3/TRBV12-4,many,TRBD2,TRBJ2-5,CASGLVSGGRQETQYF,TGTGCCAGCGGTCTAGTTAGCGGGGGGCGGCAAGAGACCCAGTACTTC
TRBV9,few,.,TRBJ1-2,CASSQMGHGYTF,TGTGCCAGCAGCCAAATGGGCCATGGCTACACCTTC
TRBV3-1,many,TRBD2,TRBJ2-7,CASSQRGLAGGGEQYF,TGTGCCAGCAGCCAAAGGGGACTAGCGGGAGGAGGGGAGCAGTACTTC
TRBV28,many,.,TRBJ1-2,CASSQTGDSNYGYTF,TGTGCCAGCAGCCAGACAGGAGATTCTAACTATGGCTACACCTTC
TRBV28,.,.,TRBJ1-2,CASPGAGGYGYTF,TGTGCCAGCCCAGGGGCGGGGGGCTATGGCTACACCTTC
TRBV7-6,many,.,TRBJ1-3,CATQDSRDTGNTIYF,TGTGCCACTCAAGACAGCAGGGATACTGGAAACACCATATATTTT
TRBV3-1,.,TRBD1,TRBJ1-1,CASSQVNRGITEAFF,TGTGCCAGCAGCCAGGTTAACAGGGGGATTACTGAAGCTTTCTTT
TRBV20-1,.,TRBD2,TRBJ2-7,CSAPGLAGVNQYF,TGCAGTGCACCGGGACTAGCGGGAGTTAATCAGTACTTC
TRBV20-1,many,.,TRBJ2-5,CSASGPVETQYF,TGCAGTGCTAGCGGGCCGGTAGAGACCCAGTACTTC
TRBV3-1,many,TRBD1,TRBJ1-6,CASRRTGASPLHF,TGTGCCAGCAGACGAACAGGGGCCTCACCCCTCCACTTT
TRBV6-5,.,TRBD1,TRBJ2-2,CASSYPRDRDYTGELFF,TGTGCCAGCAGTTACCCCCGGGACAGGGATTACACCGGGGAGCTGTTTTTT
TRBV27,many,.,TRBJ2-5,CASSPPPGWGRGETQYF,TGTGCCAGCAGTCCCCCCCCGGGCTGGGGTCGGGGGGAGACCCAGTACTTC
TRBV5-1,few,.,TRBJ1-1,CASSRDRQDTEAFF,TGCGCCAGCAGCCGAGACAGGCAGGACACTGAAGCTTTCTTT
TRBV29-1,few,.,TRBJ1-1,CSVGWQEAFF,TGCAGCGTTGGATGGCAGGAGGCTTTCTTT
TRBV28,many,.,TRBJ2-7,CASSLQGGPYEQYF,TGTGCCAGCAGTCTACAGGGAGGGCCCTACGAGCAGTACTTC
TRBV28,many,.,TRBJ2-2,CASSSGGLMGFANTGELFF,TGTGCCAGCAGTTCCGGGGGGCTAATGGGCTTCGCGAACACCGGGGAGCTGTTTTTT
TRBV5-1,many,.,TRBJ1-1,CASNSRENTEAFF,TGCGCCAGCAACTCGCGGGAGAACACTGAAGCTTTCTTT
TRBV5-1,few,.,TRBJ1-1,CASSLLRRAVNTEAFF,TGCGCCAGCAGCCTCCTAAGACGCGCAGTGAACACTGAAGCTTTCTTT
TRBV3-1,.,.,TRBJ2-5,CASSRGTQYF,TGTGCCAGCAGCCGGGGGACCCAGTACTTC
TRBV6-2/TRBV6-3,many,TRBD2,TRBJ2-7,CASSYSSAGGREQYF,TGTGCCAGCAGTTACTCGAGTGCGGGAGGTCGGGAGCAGTACTTC
TRBV5-1,.,TRBD2,TRBJ2-5,CASSLMASGRGQETQYF,TGCGCCAGCAGCTTGATGGCTAGCGGGAGGGGGCAAGAGACCCAGTACTTC
TRBV11-2,many,.,TRBJ2-5,CASSTGLSGVETQYF,TGTGCCAGCAGCACTGGGTTATCTGGGGTAGAGACCCAGTACTTC
TRBV19,.,.,TRBJ1-5,CASSIDHETGQPQHF,TGTGCCAGTAGTATAGATCATGAGACGGGTCAGCCCCAGCATTTT
TRBV5-1,many,.,TRBJ1-1,CASSLTGDEAFF,TGCGCCAGCAGCTTAACAGGAGATGAAGCTTTCTTT
TRBV29-1,many,.,TRBJ2-7,CSVEVEATYEQYF,TGCAGCGTTGAAGTGGAAGCGACCTACGAGCAGTACTTC
TRBV6-2/TRBV6-3,.,.,TRBJ1-5,CASTTVGLAQHF,TGTGCCAGCACCACGGTAGGGTTGGCCCAGCATTTT
TRBV11-1,many,.,TRBJ2-5,CASSSGQQETQYF,TGTGCCAGCAGTTCTGGACAGCAAGAGACCCAGTACTTC
TRBV30,.,TRBD1,TRBJ2-7,CAWSVQGTVTGGEQYF,TGTGCCTGGAGTGTACAGGGGACAGTAACGGGTGGGGAGCAGTACTTC
TRBV12-3/TRBV12-4,many,TRBD1,TRBJ2-6,CASSLRQGVTSGANVLTF,TGTGCCAGCAGTTTAAGGCAGGGGGTTACCTCTGGGGCCAACGTCCTGACTTTC
TRBV10-3,many,TRBD1,TRBJ2-5,CAISWDSLETQYF,TGTGCCATCAGCTGGGACAGCCTGGAGACCCAGTACTTC
TRBV15,few,.,TRBJ1-4,CATSRTLQEKLFF,TGTGCCACCAGCAGGACTCTTCAGGAAAAACTGTTTTTT
TRBV5-8,few,.,TRBJ1-1,CASSSRLNTEAFF,TGTGCCAGCAGCTCTAGGCTGAACACTGAAGCTTTCTTT
TRBV3-1,few,.,TRBJ1-3,CASSQDGGSVGNTIYF,TGTGCCAGCAGCCAAGATGGGGGCTCGGTTGGAAACACCATATATTTT
TRBV12-3/TRBV12-4,many,.,TRBJ1-1,CASSRDGNTEAFF,TGTGCCAGCAGTAGGGACGGAAACACTGAAGCTTTCTTT